This TCR beta chain was recorded in a study of blood T cells in healthy people across ages. Together with a sample-barcoded 5' primer, a J-beta primer mix was included in a second PCR lasting about 6 to 12 cycles. Each TCR beta cDNA got a 12-nucleotide random molecular identifier. Each CDR3 protein gets one entry after TCRdb re-called the 5' RACE reads with MiXCR. The repertoire has some 850,000 distinct CDR3 sequences, around 24% of them found once; the top ten carry around 3%. Findings and caveats of the study: The fall in TCR beta diversity per million T cells was roughly linear with age.

Deletions cut 5 bases from V and 3 bases from J, with 8 bases between. The CDR3 loop spans 11 amino acids. Per germline, CDR1 GTSNPN and CDR2 SVGIG (reference sequence). As regards this clonotype: Its antigen remains unknown.

This sample also belongs to another study, concerning T cells of mothers and their children. This second report adds: Mothers and children who were related shared slightly more overlap than unrelated pairs, but not significantly more.

This receptor was obtained from a boy aged 5-17 years in good health. The sequenced sample consisted of blood. V gene TRBV30 combines with J gene TRBJ2-7; D is perhaps TRBD1 or TRBD2 (5 bases each). CDR3 nucleotide sequence: TGTGCCTGGGGGGACGGCTACGAGCAGTACTTC. As protein: CAWGDGYEQYF.